This T cell receptor (beta chain) was sequenced during a study of OX40 agonist ivuxolimab in advanced cancers. Overall study: With ivuxolimab, an agonistic anti-OX40 (CD134) antibody, patients were treated.

Study findings and constraints: Both CD4+ and CD8+ T cell populations in blood had undergone clonal expansion by week 6 at 0.1 to 3.0 mg/kg. In general, CD8+ T cells held more expanded clones than CD4+ did, on average.

Germline CDR1 ENHRY, CDR2 SYGVKD. This CDR3 is 12 amino acids long. The V end was cut by 8 bases, the J end by 8 bases, with 13 bases between. Clones were read by immunoSEQ multiplex PCR, and TCRdb kept only the in-frame ones, dropping some. The sample lists 30,000 to 35,000 clones; roughly 84% were seen once. This clone was seen a handful of times. The antigen remains unidentified. This rearrangement joins TRBV10-3 to TRBJ2-1; D is unclear. The source was CD4+ or CD8+ T cells sorted from blood, collected in a trial of the OX40 agonist ivuxolimab. The sequence was obtained from an adult with an advanced solid tumor such as melanoma, head and neck, liver or kidney cancer. The CDR3 sequence: CAISDPHDEQFF. In DNA, the CDR3 is TGTGCCATCTCGGACCCTCACGATGAGCAGTTCTTC.